These 29 T cell receptor beta chains were all obtained from the same sample, sequenced in a study of T cell responses to AZD1222 COVID-19 vaccine. The protocol was immunoSEQ multiplex PCR, while the TCRdb copy is restricted to in-frame clones and leaves out a portion. This sample has under 200,000 clones; roughly 90% occur once, and the top ten carry more than 5.5%. The material was peripheral blood, obtained on day 0 of AZD1222 vaccination. The receptors here all came from an adult in good health.

The chain uses TRBV18 and TRBJ1-2, with D maybe TRBD1 (6 bases). Trimming stripped 0 bases from V and 5 bases from J, with 13 bases between. This CDR3 spans 15 amino acids. Germline CDR1 reads KGHSH; CDR2 reads LQKENI. DNA of the CDR3: TGTGCCAGCTCACCACCGGGGCAGGGGATGTATGGCTACACCTTC. Its translation is CASSPPGQGMYGYTF.

CDR3 loop: CASSLQGVIGYTF. CDR3 DNA sequence: TGTGCCAGCAGTTTGCAGGGGGTTATTGGCTACACCTTC. The V gene is TRBV28, the J gene TRBJ1-2; TRBD1 matches at 7 bases. The CDR3 consists of 13 residues. Germline assignment: CDR1 MDHEN and CDR2 SYDVKM. V gave up 3 bases and J gave up 7 bases; unmatched junction bases: 5.

The chain uses TRBV4-3 and TRBJ1-3; no clear D. Trimming removed 3 bases from V and 0 bases from J, with 12 bases in between. CDR1 is LGHNA and CDR2 is YSLEER in the germline V gene. This CDR3 is 16 amino acids long. The chain's CDR3 is CASSQDAGSSGNTIYF. The CDR3 region has the DNA TGCGCCAGCAGCCAGGACGCGGGGTCCTCTGGAAACACCATATATTTT.

The V gene is TRBV19, the J gene TRBJ2-3, with D maybe TRBD1 (5 bases). The germline CDR1 and CDR2 sequences are LNHDA and SQIVND (reference sequence). The CDR3 runs to 17 residues. V was clipped by 5 bases and J by 0 bases, with 18 bases between them. The CDR3 sequence: CASSPAPGISSTDTQYF. Here the CDR3 DNA reads TGTGCCAGTAGTCCTGCCCCAGGGATATCGAGCACAGATACGCAGTATTTT.

V and J are TRBV30 and TRBJ1-2; D gene unclear. Per germline, CDR1 GTSNPN and CDR2 SVGIG (reference sequence). The CDR3 is 14 amino acids. Trimming stripped 2 bases from V and 1 base from J, with 11 bases between. The CDR3 region is CAWSLADFNYGYTF. For the CDR3, the DNA is TGTGCCTGGAGTCTGGCAGATTTTAACTATGGCTACACCTTC.

The chain links TRBV6-4 to TRBJ1-2; D remains ambiguous. Germline V gene lookup returns CDR1 MRHNA and CDR2 SNTAGT. This CDR3 region has 14 residues. The V end lost 2 bases, the J end lost 4 bases, and 11 bases lay between the germline ends. The CDR3: CASSDERVGYGYTF. The DNA of the CDR3 is TGTGCCAGCAGTGACGAAAGAGTGGGCTATGGCTACACCTTC.

The chain is built from TRBV18 and TRBJ1-1, with D maybe TRBD1 (6 bases). Trimming took off 3 bases at V and 2 bases at J, with 7 bases between the two ends. The V gene's germline CDR1 is KGHSH and CDR2 LQKENI. The CDR3 loop spans 13 amino acids. Written as DNA, the CDR3 is TGTGCCAGCTCACCGGGGGCTAACACTGAAGCTTTCTTT. Translation: CASSPGANTEAFF.

This chain uses TRBV5-1 with TRBJ2-2, with D perhaps matching TRBD1 (6 bases). V dropped 4 bases and J dropped 6 bases, with 13 bases sitting between them. This CDR3 spans 14 amino acids. Germline V gene data show CDR1 as SGHRS and CDR2 as YFSETQ. The CDR3 loop reads CASSGGAPPGELFF. As DNA, the CDR3 is TGCGCCAGCAGCGGGGGCGCCCCCCCCGGGGAGCTGTTTTTT.

The rearrangement links TRBV5-8 to TRBJ1-2; no clear D. The CDR3 totals 13 residues. Between the trimmed V and J ends, which lost 9 bases and 8 bases, there was a span of 20 bases. The germline gives CDR1 SGHTS, CDR2 YDEGEE. The CDR3: CAITGLEKKGYTF. Here the CDR3 DNA reads TGTGCCATAACGGGGTTAGAAAAGAAGGGCTACACCTTC.

The DNA of the CDR3 is TGTGCCATCACCGGACAGGGCGGCGGGGAGCTGTTTTTT. Encoded protein: CAITGQGGGELFF. The rearrangement uses TRBV10-3 and TRBJ2-2; 8 bases match TRBD1. The CDR3 spans 13 residues. The V and J ends lost 7 bases and 7 bases, in that order; junction bases with no gene match: 5. Germline V lookup: CDR1 ENHRY, CDR2 SYGVKD.

The chain has TRBV30 and TRBJ2-2; 8 bases fit TRBD1. The junction had 8 bases not matched to a gene; V was cut back by 0 bases and J by 5 bases. Germline V gene data show CDR1 as GTSNPN and CDR2 as SVGIG (reference sequence). The CDR3 has 16 residues. In DNA, the CDR3 is TGTGCCTGGAGTGTACCCAGGGGGCTTCTGACCGGGGAGCTGTTTTTT. Translation: CAWSVPRGLLTGELFF.

The J gene is TRBJ2-6, the V gene TRBV18; the D is unclear. The CDR3 runs 15 residues. Germline CDR1 and CDR2: KGHSH and LQKENI. The V and J ends lost 3 bases and 0 bases respectively, with 6 bases between them. The CDR3 DNA follows: TGTGCCAGCTCACCCAACCGCTCTGGGGCCAACGTCCTGACTTTC. This encodes CASSPNRSGANVLTF.

This clone has just one count. This chain links TRBV15 with TRBJ1-2; possible D gene TRBD1, 6 bases. The V gene's germline CDR1 is LNHNV and CDR2 YYDKDF (reference sequence). With 5 bases removed from V and 2 bases from J, the gap between germline ends came to 12 bases. The CDR3 covers 14 residues. CDR3 sequence reads: CATSWGQQNYGYTF. The CDR3 DNA follows: TGTGCCACCAGCTGGGGACAACAAAACTATGGCTACACCTTC.

This clone appeared a single time. This chain connects TRBV5-5 to TRBJ2-7, with a tentative D call TRBD1 (5 bases). The CDR3 runs to 13 residues. The germline V gene has CDR1 SGHKS and CDR2 YYEKEE (reference sequence). With 2 bases removed from V and 6 bases from J, the gap between germline ends came to 12 bases. The CDR3 loop is CASSFILGAEQYF. For the CDR3, the DNA is TGTGCCAGCAGCTTCATCTTAGGGGCCGAGCAGTACTTC.

The chain has TRBV10-3 and TRBJ1-4; possibly TRBD1 for D (5 bases). V dropped 2 bases and J dropped 4 bases, with 14 bases sitting between them. The CDR3 is 16 residues long. The germline V gene has CDR1 ENHRY and CDR2 SYGVKD. As DNA, the CDR3 is TGTGCCATCAGTGAGGGTACCGGGACCCATAATGAAAAACTGTTTTTT. Translation: CAISEGTGTHNEKLFF.

V is TRBV7-9 and J is TRBJ1-4, with D perhaps matching TRBD1 (5 bases). Trimming removed 5 bases at V and 7 bases at J, with 20 bases between. CDR3 length equals 16 residues. The germline gives CDR1 SEHNR, CDR2 FQNEAQ (reference sequence). CDR3 DNA: TGTGCCAGCAGCCTATCCTCCAGGGCAAGTGCTGAAAAACTGTTTTTT. Protein product: CASSLSSRASAEKLFF.

The chain has TRBV2 and TRBJ2-5; D is ambiguous. Germline lookup yields CDR1 SNHLY and CDR2 FYNNEI. The V gene lost 7 bases and the J gene lost 3 bases, with 6 bases spanning the gap. This CDR3 contains 11 residues. Here the CDR3 reads CASKAEETQYF. The CDR3 coding sequence is TGTGCCAGCAAGGCGGAAGAGACCCAGTACTTC.

This rearrangement joins TRBV6-1 to TRBJ2-7, with no clear D. The CDR3 has 15 residues. V was pared by 3 bases and J by 1 base, with 13 bases between. CDR1 and CDR2 (germline): MNHNS, SASEGT. The CDR3 DNA is TGTGCCAGCAGTGATGACTTTGACTTGTCCTACGAGCAGTACTTC. Its protein product is CASSDDFDLSYEQYF.

This chain links TRBV5-4 with TRBJ2-3; TRBD2 matches at 13 bases. This CDR3 is 16 amino acids long. The V gene's germline CDR1 is SGHNT and CDR2 YYREEE (reference sequence). V was pared by 2 bases and J by 1 base, with 1 base of the junction left unmatched. The CDR3 DNA reads as TGTGCCAGCAGCTTCGGACTAGCGGGAGGCACAGATACGCAGTATTTT. It encodes CASSFGLAGGTDTQYF.

This clone has just one count. The rearrangement uses TRBV27 and TRBJ1-1; tentatively, D is TRBD1 (6 bases). The V gene's germline CDR1 is MNHEY and CDR2 SMNVEV (reference sequence). V lost 0 bases and J 8 bases, leaving 10 bases between the germline ends. The CDR3 runs 13 residues. The CDR3 region is CASSLSGHNEAFF. In DNA, the CDR3 is TGTGCCAGCAGTTTATCGGGACACAACGAAGCTTTCTTT.

The genes are TRBV6-1 and TRBJ1-6, with TRBD1 matching 9 bases. Trimming removed 2 bases from V and 9 bases from J; junction bases left unmatched: 8. In germline, CDR1 is MNHNS, CDR2 SASEGT. The CDR3 spans 16 residues. The CDR3 bases are TGTGCCAGCAGTGAATGGGGACAGGGTAGTGGTTCACCCCTCCACTTT. Translation: CASSEWGQGSGSPLHF.

The chain has TRBV4-2 and TRBJ2-7; 11 bases match TRBD2. Trimming cost V 1 base and J 6 bases; bases outside gene matches: 5. Germline lookup yields CDR1 LGHNA and CDR2 YNFKEQ. This CDR3 is 15 amino acids long. CDR3 sequence: CASSQGSGLAAEQYF. The CDR3 DNA reads as TGTGCCAGCAGCCAAGGGTCGGGACTAGCGGCCGAGCAGTACTTC.

This clone was seen a single time. The V and J genes are TRBV5-4 and TRBJ2-5; 12 bases line up with TRBD2. The length of the CDR3 is 16 residues. Germline trimming cut 4 bases from V and 3 bases from J; bases unmatched to any gene: 7. Germline CDR1 reads SGHNT; CDR2 reads YYREEE (reference sequence). The CDR3: CASSPSSSGREETQYF. The CDR3 nucleotides read TGTGCCAGCAGCCCCTCCTCTAGCGGGAGGGAAGAGACCCAGTACTTC.

This chain connects TRBV9 to TRBJ2-7, with D uncertain. The germline V gene encodes CDR1 SGDLS and CDR2 YYNGEE. The CDR3 length is 14 residues. Trimming shortened V by 0 bases and J by 5 bases, and 12 bases separated the two germline ends. The CDR3 nucleotides are TGTGCCAGCAGCGTAGGTCCCCGTGATGACGAGCAGTACTTC. Translation gives CASSVGPRDDEQYF.

The chain joins TRBV21-1 to TRBJ1-4; the DNA was not compared with TRBD1, the D call given in the table. TRBV21-1 is labeled a pseudogene. CDR3 length equals 16 residues. The CDR3 coding sequence is TGTGCCAGCAGCAAAGGGGAAGGAAGGGGTAATGAAAAACTGTTTTTT. It is translated as CASSKGEGRGNEKLFF.

V gene TRBV11-2 combines with J gene TRBJ1-5; 8 bases map to TRBD1. Unmatched junction bases numbered 5, after V lost 0 bases and J lost 7 bases. This CDR3 is 15 amino acids long. Germline V gene sequence: CDR1 SGHAT, CDR2 FQNNGV. In nucleotides, the CDR3 is TGTGCCAGCAGCTTAGATCCGGGGACAGGACAGCCCCAGCATTTT. Its translation is CASSLDPGTGQPQHF.

CDR3 nucleotide sequence: TGTGCCAGCAGTGTCGGCAGGACCCTTTCACCCCTCCACTTT. As protein: CASSVGRTLSPLHF. The rearrangement joins TRBV2 to TRBJ1-6; D gene ambiguous. The CDR3 contains 14 residues. The V end was cut by 4 bases, the J end by 9 bases, with 13 bases between. CDR1 is SNHLY, CDR2 FYNNEI, per germline.

This rearrangement joins TRBV6-2 or TRBV6-3 to TRBJ2-5; D ambiguous. CDR1 and CDR2 from the germline V gene are MNHEY and SVGEGT. V shed 0 bases and J shed 5 bases, with 10 bases lying between them. The CDR3 is made up of 14 amino acids. The CDR3 bases are TGTGCCAGCAGTTACTCCCCTACGGCGGAGACCCAGTACTTC. Translation: CASSYSPTAETQYF.

The rearrangement uses TRBV16 and TRBJ2-7; a weak D match, TRBD2 (5 bases). Germline loops: CDR1 KGHSY, CDR2 FQNENV. The CDR3 extends over 15 amino acids. Trimming left V 4 bases short and J 2 bases short, with 15 bases between. The CDR3 DNA reads as TGTGCCAGCAGCCGGTCCCGAGGGTCCCCCTACGAGCAGTACTTC. Residues: CASSRSRGSPYEQYF.